These 21 T cell receptor beta chains originate from one sample sequenced in a study of CD8+ T cells in alopecia areata. cDNA reverse transcribed from extracted RNA served as the sequencing template. The table came from immunoSEQ multiplex PCR; TCRdb's copy has only in-frame clones and leaves some out. The record shows about 19,000 clones for this sample, with no singletons present. Using CD4, CD8alpha, NKG2D, NKG2ACE and other markers, pooled cutaneous lymph node cells were sorted. Sequencing used CD8+ T cells sorted from a lymph node. All receptors come from a C3H/HeJ mouse with alopecia areata. As its MHC haplotype, the strain has H2-k.

A remark on this clone: These gene names are mouse names. The read falls 4 residues short of the CDR3 end, and the missing part is taken from the germline J gene. This chain uses TRBV19 with TRBJ2-5; D is unresolved. CDR3 length: 13 amino acids. From germline, CDR1 is FNHDT and CDR2 SITEND (reference sequence). V lost 0 bases to trimming and J lost 1 base, with 3 bases between them. The part of the CDR3 DNA that was read is TGTGCCAGCAGTATAGACTACCAAGAC. It translates to CASSIDYQD. The whole CDR3 region reads CASSIDYQDTQYF.

This clone is medium-sized within its sample. Genes and germline are mouse. The observed sequence ends 4 residues before the CDR3 terminus, with the missing tail filled in from the germline J gene. The chain employs TRBV13-1 and TRBJ1-4, with D uncertain. The CDR3 covers 11 residues. CDR1 and CDR2 (germline): NSHNY, SYGAGN. The sequenced part of the CDR3 DNA is TGTGCCAGCAGTGACAGCGAA. This translates into CASSDSE. The full CDR3 protein reads CASSDSERLFF.

Comments on this clone: The genes are named according to mouse. Coverage ceases 4 residues before the CDR3 finishes, and the germline J gene fills in the end. The V call is TRBV14, the J call TRBJ2-5; 7 bases are a match to TRBD1. V dropped 2 bases and J dropped 2; count of bases not matched to a gene: 2. The CDR3 runs 14 residues. Germline V CDR1 and CDR2: SGHDT, FRDEAV. The CDR3 is CASSLRDSQDTQYF. CDR3 DNA, as far as it was read: TGTGCCAGCAGTTTACGGGACAGCCAAGAC.

Points on this clone: Gene names and germline match the mouse. The missing CDR3 end, 4 residues past where the read stops, is filled in from the germline J gene. V is TRBV5 and J is TRBJ1-1, with D possibly matching TRBD1 (6 bases). From germline, CDR1 is LGHNA and CDR2 YNLKQL (reference sequence). V gave up 3 bases and J gave up 0 bases, with 8 bases separating them. There are 14 residues in the CDR3. The part of the CDR3 DNA that was read is TGTGCCAGCAGCCACAGGGGCACAAACACA. This encodes CASSHRGTNT. The full CDR3 reads CASSHRGTNTEVFF.

This clone appeared many times. Mouse gene names and germline throughout. The missing CDR3 end, 4 residues past where the read stops, is filled in from the germline J gene. Other nucleotide sequences from this sample produce the same CDR3. The chain has TRBV13-3 and TRBJ2-1; TRBD2 matches 8 bases. Germline trimming cut 2 bases from V and 3 bases from J; bases unmatched to any gene: 1. The germline V gene has CDR1 NNHDY and CDR2 SYVADS. The CDR3 extends over 14 amino acids. CDR3 in amino acids: CASSEGGRYAEQFF. The CDR3 DNA, read in part, is TGTGCCAGCAGTGAGGGGGGGCGCTATGCT.

This clone turned up a few times. Gene names and germline match the mouse. The read ends 4 residues before the CDR3 terminus; that terminus is restored from the germline J gene. The chain joins TRBV13-1 to TRBJ1-2; 11 nucleotides align to TRBD1. The CDR3 is 12 residues long. Looked up from germline, CDR1 is NSHNY and CDR2 is SYGAGN. The CDR3 bases that were read are TGTGCCAGCAGGGACAGGGGGCGC. Its protein is CASRDRGR. Given in full, the CDR3 is CASRDRGRDYTF.

This clone has only a few counts. This likely came from a read error, as a far larger clone is one base away. The genes and germline here are from mouse. The read falls 4 residues short of the CDR3 end, and the missing part is taken from the germline J gene. The chain uses TRBV16 and TRBJ1-2, with 7 positions matching TRBD1. This CDR3 contains 11 residues. The germline gives CDR1 SGHSA, CDR2 FRNQAP. The CDR3 spells CASSSGGDYTF. The covered CDR3 bases are TGTGCAAGCAGCTCAGGGGGC.

About this clone: The gene names given are mouse names. The same CDR3 is also encoded by other DNA sequences in this sample. The chain's CDR3 is CASSLDRGYEQYF. The CDR3 DNA, read in part, is TGTGCTAGCAGTTTGGACAGGGGTTAT. This sequence joins TRBV29 and TRBJ2-7; TRBD1 aligns across 9 bases. Read data end 4 residues before the CDR3 end; the end is taken from the germline J gene. The CDR3 spans 13 residues. Germline values: CDR1 MSHET, CDR2 SYDVDS.

This clone occurred many times. The genes are named according to mouse. Coverage ceases 4 residues before the CDR3 finishes, and the germline J gene fills in the end. The chain couples TRBV5 to TRBJ2-1; a possible D gene is TRBD2 (7 bases). The CDR3 has 15 residues. V was clipped by 0 bases and J by 3 bases, with 9 bases between them. The germline CDR1 and CDR2 sequences are LGHNA and YNLKQL (reference sequence). This chain's CDR3 is CASSQDWGLYAEQFF. CDR3 DNA (partial): TGTGCCAGCAGCCAAGACTGGGGGCTCTATGCT.

In its sample, this clone was seen a few times. Each gene name is a mouse one. The sequence runs out 4 residues before the end of the CDR3; the remainder is reconstructed from the germline J gene. The chain joins TRBV19 to TRBJ2-3; TRBD2 might be the D (6 bases). Per germline, CDR1 FNHDT and CDR2 SITEND (reference sequence). Trimming stripped 4 bases from V and 0 bases from J, with 12 bases between. This CDR3 is built from 15 residues. The CDR3: CASSLLGSSAETLYF. The sequenced CDR3 bases are TGTGCCAGCAGTCTACTGGGTTCTAGTGCAGAA.

Of note for this clone: The listed genes are named as in mouse. The read is 4 residues too short to cover the CDR3 end, so that end is filled in from the germline J gene. This chain uses TRBV29 with TRBJ2-1; 14 bases map to TRBD2. CDR3 size: 15 residues. CDR1 is MSHET and CDR2 is SYDVDS in the germline V gene. The CDR3 reads CASSGTGGARAEQFF. The CDR3 bases that were read are TGTGCTAGCAGCGGGACTGGGGGGGCGCGGGCT.

Many counts were recorded for this clone. Gene names are the mouse ones. The sequence runs out 4 residues before the end of the CDR3; the remainder is reconstructed from the germline J gene. This rearrangement joins TRBV3 to TRBJ2-1; 8 bases agree with TRBD2. The CDR3 has 13 residues. Germline V lookup: CDR1 SNHLY, CDR2 FYNGKV (reference sequence). The CDR3 DNA, read in part, is TGTGCCAGCAGCTTAGACTGGGGGGCT. It encodes CASSLDWGA. The CDR3 in full is CASSLDWGAEQFF.

This clone was counted many times. TCRdb's protein does not match the DNA translation at residue 13; the protein provided is translated from the DNA. Germline and genes here are mouse. The read terminates 3 residues before the CDR3 end, so the remaining end is supplied by the germline J gene. V is TRBV13-3 and J is TRBJ1-3, with 8 bases fitting TRBD1. This CDR3 contains 16 residues. Trimming took 1 base from V and 0 from J; bases not matched to a gene: 3. Germline V gene sequence: CDR1 NNHDY, CDR2 SYVADS. The CDR3 DNA, read in part, is TGTGCCAGCAGTGATCAGGGGGCCCTTTCTGGAAATACG. Protein sequence: CASSDQGALSGNT. The whole CDR3 protein reads CASSDQGALSGNTLYF.

This clone was recorded at least ten times. Gene labels here are mouse ones. Read coverage stops 4 residues before the CDR3 terminus; the germline J gene supplies the remainder. V and J are TRBV31 and TRBJ2-1, with 11 bases identical to TRBD2. V lost 0 bases and J lost 5; bases outside the gene matches: 0. The length of the CDR3 is 14 residues. CDR1 is GKSSPN, CDR2 SITVG, per germline. The CDR3 here is CAWSLLGGHAEQFF. CDR3 DNA, as far as it was read: TGTGCCTGGAGTCTACTGGGGGGGCATGCT.

This clone occurred many times. Gene names denote mouse genes. The read finishes 4 residues shy of the CDR3 end, and the germline J gene is used to complete it. J is TRBJ2-7 and V is TRBV1; 7 nucleotides agree with TRBD2. Germline V gene data show CDR1 as NSQYPW and CDR2 as LRSPGD (reference sequence). The V gene end was trimmed by 2 bases and the J gene end by 3 bases; junction bases not matched to a gene: 4. The CDR3 is made up of 14 amino acids. CDR3 region: CTCSANRDCYEQYF. The DNA read from the CDR3 is TGCACCTGCAGTGCAAATCGGGACTGCTAT.

This clone occurred a few times. The genes and germline here are from mouse. The read terminates 4 residues before the CDR3 end, so the remaining end is supplied by the germline J gene. The chain combines TRBV1 with TRBJ2-7; the D is unclear. Germline V gene lookup returns CDR1 NSQYPW and CDR2 LRSPGD (reference sequence). This CDR3 is built from 12 residues. The sequenced CDR3 bases are TGCACCTGCAGTGCAGGTCCTTAT. Protein sequence: CTCSAGPY. The full-length CDR3 reads as CTCSAGPYEQYF.

This clone is labeled medium-sized. All gene names here are mouse names. The DNA ends 4 residues before the CDR3 does, and the rest of the CDR3 is filled in from the germline J gene. This rearrangement joins TRBV13-3 to TRBJ2-1; 12 bases fit TRBD2. The V gene's germline CDR1 is NNHDY and CDR2 SYVADS. V gave up 6 bases and J gave up 6 bases; unmatched junction bases: 4. The CDR3 spans 14 residues. CDR3 sequence: CASTRLGGRAEQFF. The sequenced CDR3 bases are TGTGCCAGCACCCGACTGGGGGGGCGTGCT.

In the case of this clone: Gene names follow the mouse nomenclature. With the read ending 4 residues before the CDR3 end, the germline J gene is used to fill in that end. V gene TRBV1 combines with J gene TRBJ2-4; the D is unclear. The CDR3 is made up of 15 amino acids. Per germline, CDR1 NSQYPW and CDR2 LRSPGD (reference sequence). The V end lost 0 bases, the J end lost 2 bases, and 9 bases lay between the germline ends. This CDR3 is CTCSADHKPQNTLYF. CDR3 DNA (partial): TGCACCTGCAGTGCAGATCACAAACCTCAAAAC.

This clone was detected many times. TCRdb's protein sequence differs at residue 12 from the translated DNA; the protein presented here follows the DNA. Genes and germline come from the mouse. Read data end 3 residues before the CDR3 end; the end is taken from the germline J gene. The rearrangement links TRBV1 to TRBJ1-3, with a weak D call TRBD1 (5 bases). The CDR3 runs to 15 residues. CDR1 NSQYPW and CDR2 LRSPGD come from the germline V gene (reference sequence). Trimming removed 0 bases at V and 2 bases at J, with 8 bases between. The CDR3 bases that were read are TGCACCTGCAGTGCAGAAGCCAGGGCTGGAAATACG. This sequence encodes CTCSAEARAGNT. Given in full, the CDR3 is CTCSAEARAGNTLYF. The entire variable domain, with the rest obtained from reference TRBV1 and TRBJ1-3, is as follows: VTLLEQNPRWRLVPRGQAVNLRCILKNSQYPWMSWYQQDLQKQLQWLFTLRSPGDKEVKSLPGADYLATRVTDTELRLQVANMSQGRTLYCTCSAEARAGNTLYFGEGSRLIVV.

In regard to this clone: Each gene name is a mouse one. The CDR3 end is not reached by the read, which stops 4 residues before it; the germline J gene fills it in. The V call is TRBV13-1, the J call TRBJ2-3; 10 positions match TRBD2. The CDR3 totals 15 residues. Trimming removed 6 bases from V and 2 bases from J; junction bases left unmatched: 6. CDR1 NSHNY and CDR2 SYGAGN come from the germline V gene. The CDR3 region is CASTGLGDDAETLYF. CDR3 DNA (partial): TGTGCCAGCACCGGACTGGGGGATGATGCAGAA.

This clone was recorded at least ten times. Here the gene names and germline are mouse. From the germline J gene comes the end of the CDR3, since the read stops 4 residues before it. The V gene is TRBV1, the J gene TRBJ1-4, with D tentatively TRBD1 (6 bases). The V and J ends lost 0 bases and 4 bases respectively, with 12 bases between them. CDR1 is NSQYPW and CDR2 is LRSPGD in the germline V gene (reference sequence). The CDR3 is 16 amino acids. This chain's CDR3 is CTCSADRRTVNERLFF. The sequenced part of the CDR3 DNA is TGCACCTGCAGTGCAGATCGGAGGACAGTCAACGAA.